This T cell receptor beta chain was sequenced in a study of blood T cell repertoires in COVID-19. Across the study: Acute and convalescent COVID-19 specimens originated in the United States, Italy and Spain. T cells, B-cell-depleted T cells, or PBMCs provided the cDNA or gDNA that served as material.

Per the authors' pipeline: Amplification from reference gene primers served as the basis for estimated nucleated cell counts. Generated by immunoSEQ multiplex PCR, the TCRdb table keeps only in-frame clones and is missing some. V and J calls and clone size are given by that table; D and trimming were obtained from the DNA. The table lists about 140,000 clones, about four fifths of them singletons. This clone was detected only once. Trimming took 3 bases from V and 2 from J; bases not matched to a gene: 10. CDR3 length: 19 residues. Germline CDR1 is GTSNPN and CDR2 is SVGIG (reference sequence). The clonotype originates from a human donor in a cohort sampled during active COVID-19. V gene TRBV30 combines with J gene TRBJ2-2, with 15 positions matching TRBD2. Material for sequencing was peripheral blood. The CDR3 coding sequence is TGTGCCTGGAGGAGACCGGGACTAGCGGGAGGCTCAAACACCGGGGAGCTGTTTTTT. This codes for CAWRRPGLAGGSNTGELFF.